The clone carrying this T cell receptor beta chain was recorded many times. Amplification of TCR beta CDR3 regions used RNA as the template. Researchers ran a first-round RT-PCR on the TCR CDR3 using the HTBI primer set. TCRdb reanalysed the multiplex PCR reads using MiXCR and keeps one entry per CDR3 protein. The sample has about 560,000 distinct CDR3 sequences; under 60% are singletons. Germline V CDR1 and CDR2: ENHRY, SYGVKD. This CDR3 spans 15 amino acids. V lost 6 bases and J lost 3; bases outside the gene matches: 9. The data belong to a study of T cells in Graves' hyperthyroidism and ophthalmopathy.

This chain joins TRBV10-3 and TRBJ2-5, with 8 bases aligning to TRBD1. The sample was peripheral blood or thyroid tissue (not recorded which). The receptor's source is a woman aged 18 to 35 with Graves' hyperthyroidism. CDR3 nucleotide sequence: TGTGCCATCAGATCGGACAGGGAGAAAGAAGAGACCCAGTACTTC. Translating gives CAIRSDREKEETQYF.